This T cell receptor (beta chain) was obtained from a study of T cell changes during pregnancy in multiple sclerosis. Per the germline V gene, CDR1 is MNHNY and CDR2 is SVGAGI (reference sequence). This CDR3 is built from 15 residues. Trimming removed 2 bases at V and 4 bases at J, with 12 bases between. Sequencing was performed with immunoSEQ multiplex PCR; in TCRdb, only in-frame clones are kept and a portion is missing. In the table there are some 28,000 clones, roughly nine tenths of which are singletons. The receptor was derived from a female donor in good health, enrolled as a control in a pregnancy study. The chain is built from TRBV6-6 and TRBJ1-3, with D possibly matching TRBD1 (6 bases). Sequences were derived from CD4+ T cells from peripheral blood mononuclear cells, sampled in the first trimester of pregnancy. The CDR3 sequence: CASSYQQGRGNTIYF. CDR3 DNA: TGTGCCAGCAGTTACCAGCAGGGGAGAGGAAACACCATATATTTT.